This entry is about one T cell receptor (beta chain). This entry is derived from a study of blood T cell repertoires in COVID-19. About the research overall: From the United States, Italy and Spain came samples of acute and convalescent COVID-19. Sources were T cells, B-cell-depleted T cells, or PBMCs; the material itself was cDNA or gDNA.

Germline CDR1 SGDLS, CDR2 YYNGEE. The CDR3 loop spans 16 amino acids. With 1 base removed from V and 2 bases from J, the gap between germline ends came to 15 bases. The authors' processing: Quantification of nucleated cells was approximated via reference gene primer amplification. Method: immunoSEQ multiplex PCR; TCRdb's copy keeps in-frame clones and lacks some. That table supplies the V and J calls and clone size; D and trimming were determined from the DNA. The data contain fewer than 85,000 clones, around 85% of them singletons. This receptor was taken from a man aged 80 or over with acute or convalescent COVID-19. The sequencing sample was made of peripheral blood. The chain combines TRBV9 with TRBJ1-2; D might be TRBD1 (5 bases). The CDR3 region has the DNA TGTGCCAGCAGCGTAAATCCGGGGGTCAGCAACTATGGCTACACCTTC. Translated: CASSVNPGVSNYGYTF.